The present T cell receptor (beta chain) was sequenced within a study of cytotoxic CD8 clonotypes in ibrutinib-treated CLL. Between the trimmed V and J ends, which lost 4 bases and 1 base, there was a span of 11 bases. From germline, CDR1 is SGHRS and CDR2 YFSETQ. The CDR3 sequence is 14 residues long. The data were produced by immunoSEQ multiplex PCR, yet TCRdb's version contains in-frame clones alone and is incomplete. The sample lists 40,000 or so clones; around 70% were seen once. The V and J genes are TRBV5-1 and TRBJ1-1; a weak D match, TRBD1 (5 bases). The input for sequencing was PBMCs, taken at disease progression, from a patient treated with ibrutinib. This TCR was sampled from a human donor with chronic lymphocytic leukemia. CDR3 bases: TGCGCCAGCAGCAGGGGCTCTGAGAACACTGAAGCTTTCTTT. Its protein product is CASSRGSENTEAFF.